A selection of T cell receptor beta chains follows, all from one sample in a study of OX40 agonist ivuxolimab in advanced cancers. Method: immunoSEQ multiplex PCR; TCRdb's copy keeps in-frame clones and lacks some. Of 70,000 or so clones listed, 87% are singletons. Sequencing was performed on CD4+ or CD8+ T cells sorted from blood, taken in a trial of the OX40 agonist ivuxolimab. The receptors shown here come from an adult with an advanced solid tumor such as melanoma, head and neck, liver or kidney cancer. Both conserved end residues are part of each CDR3. Fields, in order: CDR3 protein, J gene, V gene.

cdr3_aa: CAISARDRGGGYTF; j_call: TRBJ1-2; v_call: TRBV10-3
cdr3_aa: CASSEFTGRDTEAFF; j_call: TRBJ1-1; v_call: TRBV10-2
cdr3_aa: CASSSSVGVGPGVEQFF; j_call: TRBJ2-1; v_call: TRBV11-1
cdr3_aa: CASSQMTGSYNEQFF; j_call: TRBJ2-1; v_call: TRBV6-5
cdr3_aa: CASSASGTGFKTQYF; j_call: TRBJ2-5; v_call: TRBV2
cdr3_aa: CASSPGEDEKLFF; j_call: TRBJ1-4; v_call: TRBV18
cdr3_aa: CASSGVLGLNTEAFF; j_call: TRBJ1-1; v_call: TRBV5-4
cdr3_aa: CASSMRGVNTEAFF; j_call: TRBJ1-1; v_call: TRBV19
cdr3_aa: CASSDRGALYF; j_call: TRBJ2-3; v_call: TRBV7-3
cdr3_aa: CASSPSRSTDTQYF; j_call: TRBJ2-3; v_call: TRBV18
cdr3_aa: CASSLGARVNSPLHF; j_call: TRBJ1-6; v_call: TRBV27
cdr3_aa: CASSLTGGRMTDTQYF; j_call: TRBJ2-3; v_call: TRBV5-1
cdr3_aa: CSVEGLSGVNTDTQYF; j_call: TRBJ2-3; v_call: TRBV29-1
cdr3_aa: CASSAGLQGGEQYF; j_call: TRBJ2-7; v_call: TRBV9
cdr3_aa: CAISGQGGSDEQYF; j_call: TRBJ2-7; v_call: TRBV10-3
cdr3_aa: CASQRGGSNQPQHF; j_call: TRBJ1-5; v_call: TRBV28
cdr3_aa: CASSSMDEQFF; j_call: TRBJ2-1; v_call: TRBV19
cdr3_aa: CASSSRRGEGYSYGYTF; j_call: TRBJ1-2; v_call: TRBV18
cdr3_aa: CASNGRYEKLFF; j_call: TRBJ1-4; v_call: TRBV19
cdr3_aa: CASSVGRDTEAFF; j_call: TRBJ1-1; v_call: TRBV6-1
cdr3_aa: CASSPRGTGELFF; j_call: TRBJ2-2; v_call: TRBV7-8
cdr3_aa: CASSFMTGGYTGELFF; j_call: TRBJ2-2; v_call: TRBV7-8
cdr3_aa: CASIARDPANEQYF; j_call: TRBJ2-7; v_call: TRBV6-6
cdr3_aa: CASSLQEGFWTEAFF; j_call: TRBJ1-1; v_call: TRBV28
cdr3_aa: CASSLEGGGTDTQYF; j_call: TRBJ2-3; v_call: TRBV7-6
cdr3_aa: CASSLSQGLYTDTQYF; j_call: TRBJ2-3; v_call: TRBV4-1
cdr3_aa: CASRRQRGNNEQFF; j_call: TRBJ2-1; v_call: TRBV5-1
cdr3_aa: CAGGTSGDPTFF; j_call: TRBJ2-1; v_call: TRBV10-2
cdr3_aa: CAISETDTYEQYF; j_call: TRBJ2-7; v_call: TRBV10-3
cdr3_aa: CASSPDGSYEQYF; j_call: TRBJ2-7; v_call: TRBV18
cdr3_aa: CASSPQGAGETQYF; j_call: TRBJ2-5; v_call: TRBV6-5
cdr3_aa: CASSSHEATNTGELFF; j_call: TRBJ2-2; v_call: TRBV7-3